This TCR beta chain was sequenced during a study of response to subunit inactivated influenza vaccine. Via MiXCR, TCRdb re-called the RT-PCR reads, giving one row per CDR3 protein. The repertoire has hundreds of thousands of distinct CDR3 sequences, around 11% of them found once; the top ten carry approximately 10%. With 5 bases clipped from V and 3 bases from J, the junction kept 4 bases outside the gene matches. The germline V gene has CDR1 SEHNR and CDR2 FQNEAQ (reference sequence). The CDR3 length is 15 residues. This sample was also put to use in a study of T cells expressing NK-cell markers. That study reports: Making the TCR beta cDNA relied on 5'RACE template switching with UMIs.

The sample in question was PBMCs from blood, obtained on the day of vaccination. This clonotype originated in a man in his forties or fifties who received an inactivated influenza vaccine. The chain combines TRBV7-9 with TRBJ2-1; 10 bases line up with TRBD1. DNA of the CDR3: TGTGCCAGCAGCAAGGACAGGGGGGACTACAATGAGCAGTTCTTC. This gives the protein CASSKDRGDYNEQFF.